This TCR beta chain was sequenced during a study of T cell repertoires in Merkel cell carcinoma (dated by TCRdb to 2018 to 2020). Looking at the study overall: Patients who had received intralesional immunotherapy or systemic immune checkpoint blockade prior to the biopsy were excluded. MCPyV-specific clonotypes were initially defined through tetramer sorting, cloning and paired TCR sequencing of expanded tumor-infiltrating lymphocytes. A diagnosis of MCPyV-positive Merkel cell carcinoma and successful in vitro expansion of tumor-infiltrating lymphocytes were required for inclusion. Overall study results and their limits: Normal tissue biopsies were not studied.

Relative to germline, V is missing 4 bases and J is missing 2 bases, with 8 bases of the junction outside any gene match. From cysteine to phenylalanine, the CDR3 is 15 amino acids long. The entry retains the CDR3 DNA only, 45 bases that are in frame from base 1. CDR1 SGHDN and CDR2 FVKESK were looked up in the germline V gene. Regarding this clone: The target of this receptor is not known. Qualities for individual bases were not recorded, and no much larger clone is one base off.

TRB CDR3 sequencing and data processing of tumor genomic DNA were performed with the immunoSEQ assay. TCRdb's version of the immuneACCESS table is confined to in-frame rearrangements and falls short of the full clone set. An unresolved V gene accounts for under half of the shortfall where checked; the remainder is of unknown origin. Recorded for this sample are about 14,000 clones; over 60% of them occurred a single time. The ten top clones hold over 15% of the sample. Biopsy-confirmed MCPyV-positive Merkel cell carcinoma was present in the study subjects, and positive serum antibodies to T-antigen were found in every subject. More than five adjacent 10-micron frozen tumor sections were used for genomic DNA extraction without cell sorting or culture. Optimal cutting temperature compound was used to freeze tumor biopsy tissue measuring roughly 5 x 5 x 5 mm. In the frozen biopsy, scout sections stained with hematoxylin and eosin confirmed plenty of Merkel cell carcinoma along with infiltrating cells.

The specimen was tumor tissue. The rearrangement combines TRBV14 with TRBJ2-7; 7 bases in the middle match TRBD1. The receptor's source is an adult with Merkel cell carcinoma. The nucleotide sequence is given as TGTGCCAGCAGCCGACCCGGGACAGCGGCCTACGAGCAGTACTTC. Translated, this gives CASSRPGTAAYEQYF.